This TCR beta chain was captured in a study of T cell responses to AZD1222 COVID-19 vaccine. Study-level information: Second-dose schedules of about 4 or about 12 weeks were combined.

Points on this clone: Its cognate antigen is unknown.

General study findings and limits: Baseline seropositivity characterized only six AZD1222 recipients.

The protocol was immunoSEQ multiplex PCR, while the TCRdb copy is restricted to in-frame clones and leaves out a portion. The sample carries 110,000 or so clones, 75% to 90% recorded once. V gave up 4 bases and J gave up 0 bases, with 8 bases separating them. The CDR3 contains 14 residues. Germline values: CDR1 SGHKS, CDR2 YYEKEE (reference sequence). The source material was peripheral blood, sampled on day 0 of AZD1222 vaccination. This chain links TRBV5-5 with TRBJ1-5, with D possibly matching TRBD1 (5 bases). This sequence was found in an adult in good health. As DNA, the CDR3 is TGTGCCAGCAGCACGCAGGGTAGCAATCAGCCCCAGCATTTT. As protein: CASSTQGSNQPQHF.